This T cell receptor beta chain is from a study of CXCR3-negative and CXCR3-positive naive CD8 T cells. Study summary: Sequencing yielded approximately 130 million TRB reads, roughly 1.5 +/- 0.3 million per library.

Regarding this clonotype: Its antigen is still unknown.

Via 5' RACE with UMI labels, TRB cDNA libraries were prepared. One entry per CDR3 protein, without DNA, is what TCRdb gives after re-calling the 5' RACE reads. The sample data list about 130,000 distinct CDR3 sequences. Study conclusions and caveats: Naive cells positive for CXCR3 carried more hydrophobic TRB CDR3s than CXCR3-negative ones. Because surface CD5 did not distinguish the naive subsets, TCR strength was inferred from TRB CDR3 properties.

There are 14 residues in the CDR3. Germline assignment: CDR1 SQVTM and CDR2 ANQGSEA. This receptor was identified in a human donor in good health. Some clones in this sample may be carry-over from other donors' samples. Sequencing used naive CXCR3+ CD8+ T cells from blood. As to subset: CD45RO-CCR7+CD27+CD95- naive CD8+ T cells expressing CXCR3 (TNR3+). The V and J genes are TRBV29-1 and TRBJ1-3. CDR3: CSVIDGPEGNTIYF.